These T cell receptor beta chains were read from a single sample in a study of blood T cell repertoires in COVID-19. Sequencing was performed with immunoSEQ multiplex PCR; in TCRdb, only in-frame clones are kept and a portion is missing. This sample has around 100,000 clones; less than 95% occur once, and the top ten carry approximately 2.3%. Sequenced sample: peripheral blood. The receptor set was obtained from a human donor with active COVID-19. The donor label of this sample is uncertain. Each CDR3 is given without its conserved first and last residue. D genes are given only for firm matches.

d_call,v_call,cdr3_length,cdr3_aa
TRBD2,TRBV27,14,ASSLGLAGGTGELF
TRBD1,TRBV5-1,16,ASRIKPGQGTLAETQY
TRBD1,TRBV15,14,ATSREETGGLDEQF
TRBD2,TRBV4-2,17,ASSQNGGLAGARRETQY
TRBD2,TRBV30,14,AWSLLLAGVTNEQF
TRBD1,TRBV7-9,14,ASSPGTGGPNYGYT
NA,TRBV7-2,12,ASTGQSMNTEAF
TRBD1,TRBV6-6,14,ASSYWDRGQNQPQH
NA,TRBV5-6,11,ASSLGGYSEAF
TRBD1,TRBV5-1,12,ASSTGTGDEKLF
TRBD1,TRBV7-8,13,ASSTGTGKNQPQH